This T cell receptor (beta chain) comes out of a study of T cells after yellow fever vaccination. CDR3 length: 13 amino acids. With 0 bases clipped from V and 10 bases from J, the junction kept 2 bases outside the gene matches. Germline loops: CDR1 SEHNR, CDR2 FQNEAQ (reference sequence). There are many counts of this clonotype. What it binds is unknown. Study results and limitations: Primary-vaccination clones mostly resurfaced post-booster (around 96% CD4, more than 85% CD8).

TCRdb reprocessed the 5' RACE reads with MiXCR, giving one entry per CDR3 protein. Altogether around 310,000 distinct CDR3 sequences are present, less than 4.5% being singletons, with the ten largest covering about 20%. The TCR comes from a man between 18 and 35 years old who received the YFV17D yellow fever vaccine. The specimen comprised PBMCs, sampled on the day of the yellow fever booster vaccination. V is TRBV7-9 and J is TRBJ2-1; TRBD2 matches 8 bases. The CDR3 region is CASSLASSGEQFF. The CDR3 DNA sequence: TGTGCCAGCAGCTTAGCCTCTAGCGGGGAGCAGTTCTTC.